This TCR beta chain originates from a study of OX40 agonist ivuxolimab in advanced cancers. Here immunoSEQ multiplex PCR was the method, and the copy in TCRdb shows in-frame clones only, minus some. This repertoire shows 41,000 or so clones, 85% found once; its top ten account for under 45%. Germline CDR1 and CDR2: MGHRA and YSYEKL. The CDR3 covers 15 residues. Trimming removed 0 bases from V and 2 bases from J, with 11 bases in between. The TCR originated in an adult with an advanced solid tumor such as melanoma, head and neck, liver or kidney cancer. V and J are TRBV4-1 and TRBJ2-7; no definite D call. This sample comprised CD4+ or CD8+ T cells sorted from blood, obtained in a trial of the OX40 agonist ivuxolimab. The CDR3 spells CASSQERVPAYEQYF. CDR3 bases: TGCGCCAGCAGCCAAGAAAGGGTGCCAGCCTACGAGCAGTACTTC.